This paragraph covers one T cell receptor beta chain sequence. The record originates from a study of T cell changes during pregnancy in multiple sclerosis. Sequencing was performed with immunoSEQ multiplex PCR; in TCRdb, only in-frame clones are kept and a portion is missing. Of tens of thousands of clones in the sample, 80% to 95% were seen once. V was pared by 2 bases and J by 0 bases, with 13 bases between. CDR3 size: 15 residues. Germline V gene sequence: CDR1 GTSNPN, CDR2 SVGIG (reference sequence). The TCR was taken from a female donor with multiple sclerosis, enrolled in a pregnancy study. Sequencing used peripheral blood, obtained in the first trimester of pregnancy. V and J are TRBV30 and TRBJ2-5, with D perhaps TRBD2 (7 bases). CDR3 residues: CAWSTGTTYQETQYF. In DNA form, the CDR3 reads TGTGCCTGGAGTACAGGGACTACATACCAAGAGACCCAGTACTTC.